This is a list of T cell receptor beta chains from one sample in a study of T cell responses to AZD1222 COVID-19 vaccine. TCRdb keeps only in-frame clones here, not all; method: immunoSEQ multiplex PCR. The sample consists of 65,000 to 75,000 clones, roughly four fifths of them appearing once. Sequenced here: peripheral blood, sampled on day 0 of AZD1222 vaccination. The receptor set was obtained from an adult in good health. Each CDR3 is given with its conserved first and last residue. D genes are given only for firm matches. Only part of the rows carry a size: once, few, many, or a class if the clone is expanded.

len	v_gene	j_gene	d_gene	abundance	CDR3nt	CDR3aa
15	TRBV5-6	TRBJ1-2	TRBD1	.	TGTGCCAGCAGCTTCCGGGACAGGGGATTGAAAAGCTACACCTTC	CASSFRDRGLKSYTF
14	TRBV7-9	TRBJ1-1	TRBD1	few	TGTGCCAGCAGCTTCCCCCAATGGGACAGGGAAGCTTTCTTT	CASSFPQWDREAFF
14	TRBV15	TRBJ1-1	.	.	TGTGCCACCAGCAGAGATCAGGTGAACACTGAAGCTTTCTTT	CATSRDQVNTEAFF
20	TRBV4-3	TRBJ2-1	TRBD2	.	TGCGCCAGCAGCCAAGAATGGACTAGCGGGGCCCCTAGCTCCTACAATGAGCAGTTCTTC	CASSQEWTSGAPSSYNEQFF
13	TRBV2	TRBJ1-3	TRBD1	.	TGTGCCAGCAGTGAAGCGCTTCGGCAGGGGGCATATTTT	CASSEALRQGAYF
16	TRBV10-1	TRBJ2-2	TRBD1	.	TGCGCCAGCAGTACCTACAGGGGGAGGTACACCGGGGAGCTGTTTTTT	CASSTYRGRYTGELFF
16	TRBV5-6	TRBJ1-2	TRBD1	.	TGTGCCAGCAACCCTTACAGGGGGCTTCTAGGCTATGGCTACACCTTC	CASNPYRGLLGYGYTF
14	TRBV19	TRBJ2-1	TRBD2	.	TGTGCCAGTAGTTCGACTAGCTCTGGCGGTGAGCAGTTCTTC	CASSSTSSGGEQFF
13	TRBV7-3	TRBJ2-3	.	once	TGTGCCAGCAGCTTAGCCCAGACAGATACGCAGTATTTT	CASSLAQTDTQYF
15	TRBV11-3	TRBJ2-5	TRBD2	.	TGTGCCAGCAGCCACACCTCGGGGGGCCAAGAGACCCAGTACTTC	CASSHTSGGQETQYF
14	TRBV28	TRBJ2-7	TRBD2	.	TGTGCCAACAGCCTTAGCGGGGGGGCGTACGAGCAGTACTTC	CANSLSGGAYEQYF
13	TRBV5-6	TRBJ1-1	.	.	TGTGCCAGCCTCAACATTATGAACACTGAAGCTTTCTTT	CASLNIMNTEAFF
15	TRBV7-6	TRBJ2-5	.	.	TGTGCCAGCAGCTTAGCGGGGGCTAGAGGACGGACCCAGTACTTC	CASSLAGARGRTQYF
15	TRBV9	TRBJ2-3	.	.	TGTGCCAGCAGCGTAGCGGGTGCTGGGGGTGATACGCAGTATTTT	CASSVAGAGGDTQYF
13	TRBV18	TRBJ2-7	.	.	TGTGCCAGCTCACCGTTCGGGACCTACGAGCAGTACTTC	CASSPFGTYEQYF
14	TRBV4-3	TRBJ1-1	.	.	TGCGCCAGCAGCCAAGATAGAAGGTCCTCGTCAGCTTTCTTT	CASSQDRRSSSAFF
13	TRBV2	TRBJ1-1	.	.	TGTGCCAGCAGACGGCAAATGGCAGGCGAAGCTTTCTTT	CASRRQMAGEAFF
17	TRBV6-6	TRBJ1-5	.	.	TGTGCCAGCAGTCCTCAGGGTTCGGGAAATAGCAATCAGCCCCAGCATTTT	CASSPQGSGNSNQPQHF
15	TRBV11-3	TRBJ2-3	.	.	TGTGCCAGCAGCTTGAGGGGGGGGTTCAGGGATACGCAGTATTTT	CASSLRGGFRDTQYF
13	TRBV3-1/TRBV3-2	TRBJ1-2	TRBD1	.	TGTGCCAGCAGCCGAGAACAGGGGGACGGCTACACCTTC	CASSREQGDGYTF
15	TRBV6-5	TRBJ2-7	TRBD2	.	TGTGCCAGCAGTTACTCTTTTGGGACTAGCTACGAGCAGTACTTC	CASSYSFGTSYEQYF
13	TRBV29-1	TRBJ1-5	.	.	TGCAGCGTTGAAGAAAACGGCAATCAGCCCCAGCATTTT	CSVEENGNQPQHF
12	TRBV30	TRBJ2-2	.	.	TGTGCCTTTGAACAGAACACCGGGGAGCTGTTTTTT	CAFEQNTGELFF
14	TRBV3-1/TRBV3-2	TRBJ2-1	TRBD1	.	TGTGCCAGCAGCCCTAGACAGGGGGCTTATGAGCAGTTCTTC	CASSPRQGAYEQFF
15	TRBV19	TRBJ1-2	.	many	TGTGCCAGTAGTATAGTTACAGGAACCTCCTATGGCTACACCTTC	CASSIVTGTSYGYTF
13	TRBV19	TRBJ2-7	.	.	TGTGCCAGTAGTGTCACAGGGCTGGACGAGCAGTACTTC	CASSVTGLDEQYF
13	TRBV30	TRBJ2-7	.	.	TGTGCCTGGAGTGTACAGTGGGGGGACGAGCAGTACTTC	CAWSVQWGDEQYF
12	TRBV12-3/TRBV12-4	TRBJ2-5	.	.	TGTGCCAGCAGTCCCTTCGGAGAGACCCAGTACTTC	CASSPFGETQYF
16	TRBV10-3	TRBJ1-3	.	.	TGTGCCATCAGTGAGTCGGGGAGGATCTCTGGAAACACCATATATTTT	CAISESGRISGNTIYF
16	TRBV11-1	TRBJ2-3	TRBD2	.	TGTGCCAGCAGCTCTGCAGCGGGGGGGCCAGAAGATACGCAGTATTTT	CASSSAAGGPEDTQYF
13	TRBV29-1	TRBJ1-2	.	.	TGCAGCGTTGAATTAGTTGCAGGGTATGGCTACACCTTC	CSVELVAGYGYTF